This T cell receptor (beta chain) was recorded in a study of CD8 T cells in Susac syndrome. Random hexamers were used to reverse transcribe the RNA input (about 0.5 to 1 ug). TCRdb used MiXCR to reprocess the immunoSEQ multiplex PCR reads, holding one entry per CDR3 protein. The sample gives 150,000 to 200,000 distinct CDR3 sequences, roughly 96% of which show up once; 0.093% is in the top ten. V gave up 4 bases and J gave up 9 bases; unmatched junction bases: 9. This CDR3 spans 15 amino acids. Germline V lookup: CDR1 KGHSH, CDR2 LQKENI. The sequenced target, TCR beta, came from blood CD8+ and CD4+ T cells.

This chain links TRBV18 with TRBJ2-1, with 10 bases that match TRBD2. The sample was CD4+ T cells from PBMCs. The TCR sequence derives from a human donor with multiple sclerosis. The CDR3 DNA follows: TGTGCCAGCTCACAGGGGCTAGCGGGAGAAGGTGAGCAGTTCTTC. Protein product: CASSQGLAGEGEQFF.